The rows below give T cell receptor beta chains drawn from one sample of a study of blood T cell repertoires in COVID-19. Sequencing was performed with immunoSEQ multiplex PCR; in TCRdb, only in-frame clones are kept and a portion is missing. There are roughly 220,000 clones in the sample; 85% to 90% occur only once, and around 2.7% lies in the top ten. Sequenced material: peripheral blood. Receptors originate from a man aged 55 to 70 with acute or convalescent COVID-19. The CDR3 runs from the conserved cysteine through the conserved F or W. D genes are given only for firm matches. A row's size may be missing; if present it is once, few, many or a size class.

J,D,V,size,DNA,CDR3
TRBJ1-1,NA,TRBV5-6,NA,TGTGCCAGCAGCTTCGGGTCAGGGGCCCTTAGGACTGAAGCTTTCTTT,CASSFGSGALRTEAFF
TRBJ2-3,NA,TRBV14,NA,TGTGCCAGCAGCCCTAATCGGGGAAGAGTGAGCACAGATACGCAGTATTTT,CASSPNRGRVSTDTQYF
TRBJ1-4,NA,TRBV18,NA,TGTGCCAGCTCACCCCCGTGGCCAGCAACTAATGAAAAACTGTTTTTT,CASSPPWPATNEKLFF
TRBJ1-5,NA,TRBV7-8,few,TGTGCCAGCAGCTTAAGGTCGGGGGGCGCGGGACAGCCCCAGCATTTT,CASSLRSGGAGQPQHF
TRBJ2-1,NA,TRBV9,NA,TGTGCCAGCAGCGTAGGACCGTCGAGGGGGATGATATTCAATGAGCAGTTCTTC,CASSVGPSRGMIFNEQFF
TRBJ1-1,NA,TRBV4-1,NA,TGCGCCAGCAGCCCCTTGGCATGGCTTGGGAACACTGAAGCTTTCTTT,CASSPLAWLGNTEAFF
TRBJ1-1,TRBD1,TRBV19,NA,TGTGCCAGTAGGGTCCGGGACAGGTTTTTGGAAGCTTTCTTT,CASRVRDRFLEAFF
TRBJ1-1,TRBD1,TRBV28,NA,TGTGCCAGCAGCCTCCAGGGGACAGGGGCCGGTGCTTTCTTT,CASSLQGTGAGAFF
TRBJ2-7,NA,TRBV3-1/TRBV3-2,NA,TGTGCCAGCAGCCAAGTGGAGGGGGCCCACGAGCAGTACTTC,CASSQVEGAHEQYF
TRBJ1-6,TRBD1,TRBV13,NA,TGTGCCAGCAGCTTCGGGACAGGGATCTATAATTCACCCCTCCACTTT,CASSFGTGIYNSPLHF
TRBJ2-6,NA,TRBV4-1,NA,TGCGCCAGCAGCCAAGATATAGTACAGGGAGGGTCTGGGGCCAACGTCCTGACTTTC,CASSQDIVQGGSGANVLTF
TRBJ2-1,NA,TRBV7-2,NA,TGTGCCAGCAGCTTACGGGGAACTGAGCAGTTCTTC,CASSLRGTEQFF
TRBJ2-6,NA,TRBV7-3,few,TGTGCCAGCAGCTTGGGACACAACTCTGGGGCCAACGTCCTGACTTTC,CASSLGHNSGANVLTF
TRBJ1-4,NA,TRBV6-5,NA,TGTGCCAGCATGAAGGGAGCAGTTGGTGAAAAACTGTTTTTT,CASMKGAVGEKLFF
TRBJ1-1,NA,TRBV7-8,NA,TGTGCCAGCAACATAGCCGGGGGAAACACTGAAGCTTTCTTT,CASNIAGGNTEAFF
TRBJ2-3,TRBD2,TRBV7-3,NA,TGTGCCAGCAGCTTAACGGGGAGGGCTAGCGGAAGCACAGATACGCAGTATTTT,CASSLTGRASGSTDTQYF
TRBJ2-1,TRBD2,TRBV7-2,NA,TGTGCCAGCAGCCCTCAGGGAGCGGGGGGAAGGAATGAGCAGTTCTTC,CASSPQGAGGRNEQFF
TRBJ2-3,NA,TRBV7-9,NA,TGTGCCAGCAGCTTAGACTCTGCGTGGGATACGCAGTATTTT,CASSLDSAWDTQYF
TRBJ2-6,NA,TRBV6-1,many,TGTGCCAGCAGTGAAGACAGCTCTGGGGCCAACGTCCTGACTTTC,CASSEDSSGANVLTF
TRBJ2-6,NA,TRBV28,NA,TGTGCCAGCAGCCGGGACATCCGGGGCTCTGGGGCCAACGTCCTGACTTTC,CASSRDIRGSGANVLTF
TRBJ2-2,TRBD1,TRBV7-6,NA,TGTGCCAGCAGCTTAGTCGGGGCAGGGGGCGCCGGGGAGCTGTTTTTT,CASSLVGAGGAGELFF
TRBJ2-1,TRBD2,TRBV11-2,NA,TGTGCCAGCAGCTTAGGGACTAGCGGGGTCCGAGGCATGCAGTTCTTC,CASSLGTSGVRGMQFF